This T cell receptor (beta chain) was sequenced for a study of shared clonotypes between healthy human individuals. Study information: The donors, two women and a few men, were aged 18 to 49. General observations from the study: Researchers found naive subsets generally carried larger estimated richness than memory subsets. The study found roughly 5.3% of naive CD4 clonotypes shared across a few donors.

In the naive CD8 group, cells lacked CD45RO and were positively selected for CCR7, so terminally differentiated effector memory CD45RA+ cells were left out. A word on this clone: Its target is unknown.

Germline CDR1 reads MNHEY; CDR2 reads SVGAGI. The length of the CDR3 is 14 residues. V gave up 9 bases and J gave up 7 bases; unmatched junction bases: 8. Clones were read by immunoSEQ multiplex PCR, and TCRdb kept only the in-frame ones, dropping some. Among about 2,100,000 clones listed, 85% to 95% were seen once. The source of this sequence is a man younger than 35 in good health. Some clones in this sample may be carry-over from other donors' samples. The sample taken for sequencing was naive CD8+ T cells from PBMCs. The J gene is TRBJ2-2, the V gene TRBV6-5, with TRBD1 identical over 10 bases. CDR3 coding DNA: TGTGCCAGTCGAGACAGGGGGCCCCGCGGGGAGCTGTTTTTT. This sequence encodes CASRDRGPRGELFF.